Detailed here is one TCR beta chain. Source study methods: Estimation of nucleated cell counts relied on the amplification of reference gene primers. Profiling relied on immunoSEQ multiplex PCR, and the TCRdb table lists in-frame clones only, not all of them. Clonal size and the V and J genes are those of that table, whereas D and trimming came from the DNA. The repertoire holds about 270,000 clones, with approximately 90% as singletons. Germline loops: CDR1 MNHEY, CDR2 SMNVEV (reference sequence). This CDR3 region has 17 residues. The V and J ends lost 2 bases and 7 bases, in that order; junction bases with no gene match: 12. These data come from a study of blood T cell repertoires in COVID-19.

J is TRBJ2-5 and V is TRBV27, with 11 bases aligning to TRBD2. The TCR sequence derives from a woman between 55 and 75 years old in a cohort exposed to, infected with or recovered from COVID-19 (not recorded which). Input material: PBMCs or T cells enriched from blood (not recorded which). CDR3 sequence: CASSLTAASGRRGTQYF. In DNA, the CDR3 is TGTGCCAGCAGTTTAACAGCGGCTAGCGGGAGGAGGGGGACCCAGTACTTC.